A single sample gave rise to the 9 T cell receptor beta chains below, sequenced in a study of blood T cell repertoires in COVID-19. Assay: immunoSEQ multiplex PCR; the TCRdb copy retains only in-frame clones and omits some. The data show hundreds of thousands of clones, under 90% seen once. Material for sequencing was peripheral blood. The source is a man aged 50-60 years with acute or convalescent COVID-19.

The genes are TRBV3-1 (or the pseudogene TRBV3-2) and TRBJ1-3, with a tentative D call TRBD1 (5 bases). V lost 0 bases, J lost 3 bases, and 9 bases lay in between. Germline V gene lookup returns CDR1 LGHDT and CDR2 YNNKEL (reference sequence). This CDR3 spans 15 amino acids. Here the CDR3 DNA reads TGTGCCAGCAGCCAAGACAGGGTTGGTGGAAACACCATATATTTT. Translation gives CASSQDRVGGNTIYF.

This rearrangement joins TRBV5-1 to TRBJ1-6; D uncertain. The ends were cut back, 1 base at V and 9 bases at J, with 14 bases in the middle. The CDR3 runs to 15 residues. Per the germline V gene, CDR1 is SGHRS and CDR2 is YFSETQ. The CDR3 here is CASSLISGGGSPLHF. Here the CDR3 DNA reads TGCGCCAGCAGCTTGATTTCAGGAGGCGGTTCACCCCTCCACTTT.

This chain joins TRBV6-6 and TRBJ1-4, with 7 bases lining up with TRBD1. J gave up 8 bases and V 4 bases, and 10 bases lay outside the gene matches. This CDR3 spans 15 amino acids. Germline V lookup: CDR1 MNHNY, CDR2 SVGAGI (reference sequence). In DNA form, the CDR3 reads TGTGCCAGCAGTTGGGGCAGGGGGTTTGGGGAAAAACTGTTTTTT. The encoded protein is CASSWGRGFGEKLFF.

The CDR3: CASSTLVGLAESTDTQYF. Here the CDR3 DNA reads TGTGCCAGCAGCACCCTCGTGGGACTAGCGGAGAGCACAGATACGCAGTATTTT. This chain joins TRBV9 and TRBJ2-3, with 11 nucleotides matching TRBD2. V shed 4 bases and J 0 bases; nucleotides not matched to a gene: 10. This CDR3 region has 18 residues. From germline, CDR1 is SGDLS and CDR2 YYNGEE.

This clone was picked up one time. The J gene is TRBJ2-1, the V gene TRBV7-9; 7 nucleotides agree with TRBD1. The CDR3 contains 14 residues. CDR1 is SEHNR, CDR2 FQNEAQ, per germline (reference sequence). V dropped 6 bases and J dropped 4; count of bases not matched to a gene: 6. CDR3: CASRTGTEYNEQFF. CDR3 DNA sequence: TGTGCCAGCAGGACAGGGACAGAATACAATGAGCAGTTCTTC.

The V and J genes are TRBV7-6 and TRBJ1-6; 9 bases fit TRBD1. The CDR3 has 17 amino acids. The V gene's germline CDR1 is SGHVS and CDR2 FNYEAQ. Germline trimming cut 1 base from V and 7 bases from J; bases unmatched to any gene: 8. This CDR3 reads CASSLGPGGTGNSPLHF. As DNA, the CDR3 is TGTGCCAGCAGCTTAGGGCCTGGCGGGACAGGGAATTCACCCCTCCACTTT.

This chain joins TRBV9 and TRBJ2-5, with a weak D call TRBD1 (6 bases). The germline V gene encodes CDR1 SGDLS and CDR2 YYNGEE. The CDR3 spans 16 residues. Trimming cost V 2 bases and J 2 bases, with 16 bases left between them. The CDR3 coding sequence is TGTGCCAGCAGCGTCCGCGACGACAGGAGTCAAGAGACCCAGTACTTC. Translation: CASSVRDDRSQETQYF.

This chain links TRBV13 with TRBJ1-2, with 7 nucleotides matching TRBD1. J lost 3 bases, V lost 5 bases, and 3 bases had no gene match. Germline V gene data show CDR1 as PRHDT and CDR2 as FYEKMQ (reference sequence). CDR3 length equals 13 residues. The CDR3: CASSAGTDYGYTF. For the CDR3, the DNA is TGTGCCAGCAGCGCAGGGACAGACTATGGCTACACCTTC. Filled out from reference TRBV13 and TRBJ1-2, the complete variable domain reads AAGVIQSPRHLIKEKRETATLKCYPIPRHDTVYWYQQGPGQDPQFLISFYEKMQSDKGSIPDRFSAQQFSDYHSELNMSSLELGDSALYFCASSAGTDYGYTFGSGTRLTVV.

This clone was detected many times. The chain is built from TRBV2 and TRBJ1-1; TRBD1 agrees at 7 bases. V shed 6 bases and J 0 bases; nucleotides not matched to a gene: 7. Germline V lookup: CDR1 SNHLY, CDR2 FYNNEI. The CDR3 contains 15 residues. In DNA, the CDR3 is TGTGCCAGCAGAATACTGGGACAGCTGAACACTGAAGCTTTCTTT. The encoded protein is CASRILGQLNTEAFF.